This TCR beta chain was captured in a study of regulatory T cells in long-lasting Graves disease. Time point given: newly diagnosed GD, antithyroid drugs for less than 3 months. With RNA extracted from PBMCs as input, the TCR library was made. Arm-PCR of CDR3 regions and iRepertoire HTBI primers were the basis on which TCR beta libraries were built. TCRdb fed the multiplex PCR reads into MiXCR, producing one record per CDR3 protein. The sample yields about 440,000 distinct CDR3 sequences, 15% to 20% seen once. Details on this clonotype: Its target is unknown.

J gave up 3 bases and V 2 bases, and 1 base lay outside the gene matches. Germline values: CDR1 SGHVS, CDR2 FNYEAQ. This CDR3 is built from 14 residues. Findings and caveats of the study: The number of shared public clonotypes was higher in persistent patients (roughly 3,000) than new patients (more than 850). Newly diagnosed patients had higher TCR diversity than persistent Graves' patients did.

The same sample was also studied in work on T cells in Graves' hyperthyroidism and ophthalmopathy.

The V and J genes are TRBV7-6 and TRBJ2-5, with 9 bases lining up with TRBD1. The sequencing used peripheral blood mononuclear cells (PBMCs), collected at new diagnosis, from a patient treated with antithyroid drugs. The TCR was taken from a woman under 30 with Graves disease. CDR3 coding DNA: TGTGCCAGCAGCTTAACAGGGGGCAAAGAGACCCAGTACTTC. It translates to CASSLTGGKETQYF.